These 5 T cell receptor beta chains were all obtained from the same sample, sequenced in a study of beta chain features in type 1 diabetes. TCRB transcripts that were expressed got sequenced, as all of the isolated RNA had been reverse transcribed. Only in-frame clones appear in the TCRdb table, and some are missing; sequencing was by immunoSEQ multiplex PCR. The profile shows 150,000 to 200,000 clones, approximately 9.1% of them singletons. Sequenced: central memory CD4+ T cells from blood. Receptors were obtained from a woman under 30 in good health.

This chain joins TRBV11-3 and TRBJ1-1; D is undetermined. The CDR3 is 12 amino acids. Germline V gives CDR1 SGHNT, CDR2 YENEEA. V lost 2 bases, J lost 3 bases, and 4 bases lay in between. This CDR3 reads CASSLSYTEAFF. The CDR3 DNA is TGTGCCAGCAGCTTATCCTACACTGAAGCTTTCTTT.

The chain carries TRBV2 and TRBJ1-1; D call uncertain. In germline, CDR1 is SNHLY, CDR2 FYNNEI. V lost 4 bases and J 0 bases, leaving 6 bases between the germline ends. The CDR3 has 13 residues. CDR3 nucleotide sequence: TGTGCCAGCAGTGGGGAGGTGAACACTGAAGCTTTCTTT. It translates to CASSGEVNTEAFF.

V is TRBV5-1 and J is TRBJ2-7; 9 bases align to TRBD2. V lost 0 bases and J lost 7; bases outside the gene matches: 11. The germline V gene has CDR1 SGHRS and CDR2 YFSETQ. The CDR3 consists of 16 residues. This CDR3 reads CASSLEGSGSYLEQYF. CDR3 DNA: TGCGCCAGCAGCTTGGAGGGTAGCGGGAGTTATCTGGAGCAGTACTTC.

Here the CDR3 DNA reads TGTGCCTGGACAGGAGGGTATGGACAGCCCCAGCATTTT. It codes for CAWTGGYGQPQHF. The chain employs TRBV30 and TRBJ1-5; D is ambiguous. This CDR3 spans 13 amino acids. The V gene's germline CDR1 is GTSNPN and CDR2 SVGIG (reference sequence). V was shortened by 4 bases and J by 7 bases, with 14 bases between the two germline ends. Using reference TRBV30 and TRBJ1-5 for the parts outside the CDR3, the full variable domain is SQTIHQWPATLVQPVGSPLSLECTVEGTSNPNLYWYRQAAGRGLQLLFYSVGIGQISSEVPQNLSASRPQDRQFILSSKKLLLSDSGFYLCAWTGGYGQPQHFGDGTRLSIL.

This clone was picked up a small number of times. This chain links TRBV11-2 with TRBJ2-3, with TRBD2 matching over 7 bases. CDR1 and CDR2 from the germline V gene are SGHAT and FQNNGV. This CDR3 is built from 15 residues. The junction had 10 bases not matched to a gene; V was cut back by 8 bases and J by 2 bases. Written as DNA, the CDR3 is TGTGCCAGCGCCTTGACTAGCTCCTACACAGATACGCAGTATTTT. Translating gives CASALTSSYTDTQYF.